These 29 T cell receptor beta chains were sequenced from one sample in a study of cytomegalovirus exposure and HLA in healthy donors. 60 Vbeta and 13 Jbeta primers were used in PCR. The table came from immunoSEQ multiplex PCR; TCRdb's copy has only in-frame clones and leaves some out. Here the sample spans more than 85,000 clones, roughly four fifths being singletons. The sample comprised PBMCs. The receptors originated from a man aged 40-49 years in good health and CMV-seronegative.

This clone occurred a few times. The CDR3 DNA reads as TGTGCCAGCAGCTTAGGGGACAGGGGGCCGGGTGAGCAGTTCTTC. It specifies CASSLGDRGPGEQFF. The chain couples TRBV5-8 to TRBJ2-1, with TRBD1 matching over 12 bases. The germline V gene has CDR1 SGHTS and CDR2 YDEGEE. The junction had 6 bases not matched to a gene; V was cut back by 2 bases and J by 9 bases. This CDR3 has 15 residues.

The rearrangement links TRBV9 to TRBJ2-5; no clear D gene. The CDR3 totals 16 residues. CDR1 is SGDLS, CDR2 YYNGEE, per germline. Trimming removed 0 bases from V and 3 bases from J, with 15 bases in between. CDR3 amino acids: CASSVGPGSVEETQYF. The CDR3 DNA is TGTGCCAGCAGCGTAGGGCCAGGTTCCGTGGAAGAGACCCAGTACTTC.

This clone was detected only once. The chain combines TRBV18 with TRBJ2-2; unclear D gene. V shed 2 bases and J shed 0 bases, with 16 bases lying between them. In germline, CDR1 is KGHSH, CDR2 LQKENI. This CDR3 spans 18 amino acids. In DNA form, the CDR3 reads TGTGCCAGCTCACCAATTACGCAGGTGGGCTCGAACACCGGGGAGCTGTTTTTT. This encodes CASSPITQVGSNTGELFF.

The genes are TRBV19 and TRBJ1-5; D gene unclear. The CDR3 consists of 14 residues. CDR1 and CDR2 from the germline V gene are LNHDA and SQIVND (reference sequence). The V gene lost 5 bases and the J gene lost 4 bases, with 12 bases spanning the gap. This chain's CDR3 is CASSAGGDNQPQHF. Written as DNA, the CDR3 is TGTGCCAGTAGTGCAGGCGGGGATAATCAGCCCCAGCATTTT.

This clone was counted many times. J is TRBJ1-3 and V is TRBV7-9; weak D call: TRBD1 (5 bases). The CDR3 is 13 amino acids. V was cut by 5 bases and J by 3 bases, with 8 bases left in between. Germline V CDR1 and CDR2: SEHNR, FQNEAQ (reference sequence). CDR3 nucleotides: TGTGCCAGCAGCCGGGGGAATGGAAACACCATATATTTT. Its translation is CASSRGNGNTIYF.

The chain is built from TRBV9 and TRBJ1-1; 9 nucleotides line up with TRBD1. Losses at the gene ends were 2 bases for V and 5 bases for J; bases not matched to a gene: 7. The CDR3 spans 15 residues. Germline CDR1 SGDLS, CDR2 YYNGEE. CDR3 nucleotides: TGTGCCAGCAGCGTCGAAGGGACAGGGAGTACTGAAGCTTTCTTT. Its translation is CASSVEGTGSTEAFF.

J is TRBJ2-7 and V is TRBV9; 11 bases line up with TRBD1. The germline CDR1 and CDR2 sequences are SGDLS and YYNGEE. This CDR3 contains 15 residues. Unmatched junction bases numbered 0, after V lost 0 bases and J lost 1 base. Here the CDR3 DNA reads TGTGCCAGCAGCGTAGGGGACAGGGGGTCCTACGAGCAGTACTTC. Its translation is CASSVGDRGSYEQYF. Using reference TRBV9 and TRBJ2-7 for the parts outside the CDR3, the full variable domain is DSGVTQTPKHLITATGQRVTLRCSPRSGDLSVYWYQQSLDQGLQFLIQYYNGEERAKGNILERFSAQQFPDLHSELNLSSLELGDSALYFCASSVGDRGSYEQYFGPGTRLTVT.

The chain employs TRBV6-1 and TRBJ2-3; D gene uncertain. The V gene's germline CDR1 is MNHNS and CDR2 SASEGT. The V end was cut by 1 base, the J end by 2 bases, with 10 bases between. The CDR3 is 15 amino acids. Here the CDR3 DNA reads TGTGCCAGCAGTGAAGAAAGCCCTGTCACAGATACGCAGTATTTT. Protein: CASSEESPVTDTQYF.

The chain links TRBV4-2 to TRBJ2-2; 10 nucleotides align to TRBD2. This CDR3 has 18 residues. From germline, CDR1 is LGHNA and CDR2 YNFKEQ. J gave up 1 base and V 0 bases, and 5 bases lay outside the gene matches. CDR3 protein: CASSQDVASGGNTGELFF. CDR3 coding DNA: TGTGCCAGCAGCCAAGATGTGGCTAGCGGGGGGAACACCGGGGAGCTGTTTTTT.

The chain has TRBV4-3 and TRBJ2-7; the match to TRBD1 covers 8 bases. The CDR3 totals 15 residues. Germline trimming cut 3 bases from V and 7 bases from J; bases unmatched to any gene: 11. Germline CDR1 reads LGHNA; CDR2 reads YSLEER. The CDR3 region is CASSHFLGQGEEQYF. CDR3 in DNA: TGCGCCAGCAGCCACTTCCTTGGACAGGGAGAGGAGCAGTACTTC.

V gene TRBV6-6 combines with J gene TRBJ2-2, with TRBD2 identical over 9 bases. The CDR3 loop spans 14 amino acids. Trimming took 6 bases from V and 5 from J; bases not matched to a gene: 4. Germline V gene lookup returns CDR1 MNHNY and CDR2 SVGAGI (reference sequence). CDR3 DNA: TGTGCCAGCAGCCATAGCGGGAGAACCGGGGAGCTGTTTTTT. Translating it yields CASSHSGRTGELFF.

The CDR3 bases are TGTGCCAGTAGTATAGATTCTAGCGGGGGGCGCAATGAGCAGTTCTTC. This translates into CASSIDSSGGRNEQFF. V usage is TRBV19 and J usage is TRBJ2-1; 11 bases are shared with TRBD2. V trimming: 0 bases; J trimming: 6 bases; junction bases outside the gene matches: 4. This CDR3 region has 16 residues. Germline V CDR1 and CDR2: LNHDA, SQIVND (reference sequence).

The chain uses TRBV7-9 and TRBJ2-5, with D possibly being TRBD2 (5 bases). V lost 5 bases and J 5 bases, leaving 15 bases between the germline ends. Germline values: CDR1 SEHNR, CDR2 FQNEAQ (reference sequence). The CDR3 loop spans 14 amino acids. The chain's CDR3 is CASSPRRSGETQYF. CDR3 DNA: TGTGCCAGCAGCCCCCGAAGATCGGGGGAGACCCAGTACTTC.

The chain uses TRBV19 and TRBJ2-3; TRBD2 agrees at 15 bases. Germline CDR1 LNHDA, CDR2 SQIVND (reference sequence). The J segment lost 0 bases and the V segment lost 5 bases, leaving 9 bases of the junction unmatched. CDR3 length: 19 residues. The chain's CDR3 is CASSRPGTSGGTSTDTQYF. The CDR3, as DNA: TGTGCCAGTAGTCGACCAGGGACTAGCGGGGGGACGAGCACAGATACGCAGTATTTT.

The rearrangement uses TRBV4-2 and TRBJ1-1, with 8 bases identical to TRBD1. Trimming took 0 bases from V and 0 from J; bases not matched to a gene: 0. CDR1 is LGHNA and CDR2 is YNFKEQ in the germline V gene. The CDR3 spans 15 residues. CDR3 protein: CASSQEGQVNTEAFF. The DNA of the CDR3 is TGTGCCAGCAGCCAAGAGGGACAGGTGAACACTGAAGCTTTCTTT.

The sample holds one count of this clone. This chain uses TRBV10-3 with TRBJ2-1, with TRBD1 matching 8 bases. Germline lookup yields CDR1 ENHRY and CDR2 SYGVKD. CDR3 size: 15 residues. V was pared by 0 bases and J by 7 bases, with 5 bases of the junction left unmatched. The CDR3, as DNA: TGTGCCATCAGTGAGTCTCTTCGGACAGGGAATGAGCAGTTCTTC. Its protein is CAISESLRTGNEQFF.

The chain is built from TRBV4-1 and TRBJ2-5; maybe TRBD2 (6 bases). CDR1 MGHRA and CDR2 YSYEKL come from the germline V gene. Trimming removed 0 bases at V and 5 bases at J, with 19 bases between. The CDR3 runs to 17 residues. The CDR3 nucleotides are TGCGCCAGCAGCCAAGAGGTTACGGGGAGGCCGTCCGAGACCCAGTACTTC. Residues: CASSQEVTGRPSETQYF.

A few counts support this clone. The rearrangement joins TRBV4-1 to TRBJ2-5; D gene uncertain. Germline-derived CDR1 and CDR2 are MGHRA and YSYEKL. This CDR3 has 17 amino acids. Trimming shortened V by 0 bases and J by 0 bases, and 14 bases separated the two germline ends. For the CDR3, the DNA is TGCGCCAGCAGCCAAGATTCCTTACAGACATACCAAGAGACCCAGTACTTC. Its protein product is CASSQDSLQTYQETQYF.

This clone came up once. The V call is TRBV25-1, the J call TRBJ2-7, with D perhaps matching TRBD1 (5 bases). V gave up 1 base and J gave up 0 bases, with 16 bases separating them. The germline gives CDR1 MGHDK, CDR2 SYGVNS. The CDR3 length is 17 residues. DNA of the CDR3: TGTGCCAGCAGTGAATTTGTTCAGGGCGGTCGCTCCTACGAGCAGTACTTC. Translation gives CASSEFVQGGRSYEQYF.

The rearrangement joins TRBV7-3 to TRBJ2-5, with 10 bases fitting TRBD1. Germline CDR1 is SGHTA and CDR2 is FQGTGA. The V segment lost 5 bases and the J segment 2 bases; nucleotides outside the gene matches: 8. The length of the CDR3 is 16 residues. The CDR3 spells CASSQGQGEGQETQYF. Here the CDR3 DNA reads TGTGCCAGCAGCCAAGGACAGGGGGAGGGTCAAGAGACCCAGTACTTC. Full variable domain (remainder filled in from reference TRBV7-3 and TRBJ2-5): GAGVSQTPSNKVTEKGKYVELRCDPISGHTALYWYRQSLGQGPEFLIYFQGTGAADDSGLPNDRFFAVRPEGSVSTLKIQRTERGDSAVYLCASSQGQGEGQETQYFGPGTRLLVL.

The chain joins TRBV9 to TRBJ2-3; TRBD2 is a possible D gene (6 bases). This CDR3 region has 19 residues. V gave up 0 bases and J gave up 0 bases, with 20 bases separating them. The V gene's germline CDR1 is SGDLS and CDR2 YYNGEE. CDR3 protein: CASSVVVGRDWDSTDTQYF. The CDR3 DNA reads TGTGCCAGCAGCGTAGTAGTAGGGCGGGACTGGGATAGCACAGATACGCAGTATTTT.

The V gene is TRBV4-3, the J gene TRBJ1-4, with TRBD1 as a possible D gene (5 bases). The germline V and J ends were trimmed by 0 bases and 6 bases, with 17 bases remaining between them. CDR3 length: 17 amino acids. Germline V gene lookup returns CDR1 LGHNA and CDR2 YSLEER. The CDR3 spells CASSQEDRAGRYEKLFF. The CDR3 DNA reads TGCGCCAGCAGCCAAGAAGACAGAGCGGGTCGATATGAAAAACTGTTTTTT.

This clone was seen just once. The gene calls are TRBV6-5 and TRBJ1-1; D gene uncertain. V was shortened by 7 bases and J by 0 bases, with 12 bases between the two germline ends. The CDR3 consists of 14 residues. In germline, CDR1 is MNHEY, CDR2 SVGAGI. Written as DNA, the CDR3 is TGTGCCAGCATGTCAAATGTCATGAACACTGAAGCTTTCTTT. This sequence encodes CASMSNVMNTEAFF.

The sample holds one count of this clone. The chain employs TRBV25-1 and TRBJ2-7; D is ambiguous. Trimming pared 2 bases from V and 2 bases from J, leaving 10 bases between. The CDR3 is 14 residues long. CDR1 MGHDK and CDR2 SYGVNS come from the germline V gene. The CDR3 region is CASSEPGRAYEQYF. CDR3 sequence (DNA): TGTGCCAGCAGTGAACCTGGTCGGGCCTACGAGCAGTACTTC.

The chain uses TRBV7-2 and TRBJ1-5; perhaps TRBD1 as D (5 bases). Trimming removed 2 bases at V and 1 base at J, with 9 bases between. This CDR3 has 15 residues. CDR1 and CDR2 (germline): SGHTA, FQGNSA. The CDR3 loop is CASSLSQGSNQPQHF. DNA of the CDR3: TGTGCCAGCAGCTTAAGCCAGGGCAGCAATCAGCCCCAGCATTTT. The variable domain in full, with the rest retrieved from reference TRBV7-2 and TRBJ1-5, is GAGVSQSPSNKVTEKGKDVELRCDPISGHTALYWYRQSLGQGLEFLIYFQGNSAPDKSGLPSDRFSAERTGGSVSTLTIQRTQQEDSAVYLCASSLSQGSNQPQHFGDGTRLSIL.

J is TRBJ1-1 and V is TRBV28; 7 bases are a match to TRBD1. V was clipped by 5 bases and J by 1 base; unmatched bases: 7. The CDR3 spans 15 residues. Germline CDR1 is MDHEN and CDR2 is SYDVKM. CDR3 loop: CASSQTGAGNTEAFF. As DNA, the CDR3 is TGTGCCAGCAGTCAAACAGGGGCGGGGAACACTGAAGCTTTCTTT.

V usage is TRBV2 and J usage is TRBJ1-6; 7 nucleotides align to TRBD1. Germline V lookup: CDR1 SNHLY, CDR2 FYNNEI. J gave up 10 bases and V 6 bases, and 6 bases lay outside the gene matches. The CDR3 consists of 13 residues. The CDR3 DNA reads as TGTGCCAGCAGAGACAGGGATTACTCACCCCTCCACTTT. This translates into CASRDRDYSPLHF. Supplemented by reference TRBV2 and TRBJ1-6, the full variable domain reads EPEVTQTPSHQVTQMGQEVILRCVPISNHLYFYWYRQILGQKVEFLVSFYNNEISEKSEIFDDQFSVERPDGSNFTLKIRSTKLEDSAMYFCASRDRDYSPLHFGNGTRLTVT.

This clone was observed a single time. The gene calls are TRBV7-9 and TRBJ1-4; a possible D gene is TRBD1 (6 bases). In germline, CDR1 is SEHNR, CDR2 FQNEAQ (reference sequence). This CDR3 is 15 amino acids long. Trimming stripped 1 base from V and 3 bases from J, with 9 bases between. In DNA form, the CDR3 reads TGTGCCAGCAGCTTAGTACAGGGATCTAATGAAAAACTGTTTTTT. Protein: CASSLVQGSNEKLFF.

This clone was seen at least ten times. The chain is built from TRBV4-3 and TRBJ2-7, with TRBD2 matching over 7 bases. This CDR3 has 15 amino acids. Looked up from germline, CDR1 is LGHNA and CDR2 is YSLEER. Unmatched junction bases numbered 4, after V lost 0 bases and J lost 2 bases. The CDR3 loop is CASSQDTAGPYEQYF. The CDR3, as DNA: TGCGCCAGCAGCCAAGATACAGCGGGGCCCTACGAGCAGTACTTC.